This T cell receptor beta chain was observed in a study of beta chain features in type 1 diabetes. The overall study: No patient-donor differences in age, gender, total cells or subset yield.

Note on this clone: Its target is unknown.

V lost 5 bases and J lost 0, with 10 bases in between. Germline V lookup: CDR1 MGHRA, CDR2 YSYEKL. The CDR3 is 14 residues long. Isolated RNA was reverse transcribed in full, so expressed TCRB transcripts were sequenced. Sequencing was performed with immunoSEQ multiplex PCR; in TCRdb, only in-frame clones are kept and a portion is missing. The repertoire holds 450,000 to 550,000 clones, over 25% seen once, with 0.06% to 0.07% in the top ten. Study-wide results and caveats: In every one of the four CD4+ subsets, TCRB CDR3s were moderately but significantly shorter in Type 1 diabetes patients.

V is TRBV4-1 and J is TRBJ1-1; TRBD1 is a possible D gene (5 bases). This clonotype originated in a man younger than 35 in good health. Source material: naive CD4+ T cells from blood. The CDR3 region has the DNA TGCGCCAGCAGCTCCAGGGCAATGAACACTGAAGCTTTCTTT. This translates into CASSSRAMNTEAFF.